There are many counts of the clone carrying this T cell receptor beta chain. Its antigen remains unknown. This entry is derived from a study of T cells in Graves' hyperthyroidism and ophthalmopathy. Across the study: Peripheral blood sampling occurred at initial diagnosis, before any treatment. General study results and limits: In blood, most of the thyroid clonotypes expanded above 0.001 were also present.

Using RNA transcripts as the source, TCR beta CDR3 regions were amplified. The study used the HTBI primer set for a first-round RT-PCR of the TCR CDR3. TCRdb re-called the multiplex PCR reads with MiXCR, one entry per CDR3 protein. The sample yields about 350,000 distinct CDR3 sequences, approximately 15% seen once. CDR1 LNHDA and CDR2 SQIVND come from the germline V gene (reference sequence). The CDR3 is made up of 13 amino acids. The V gene lost 5 bases and the J gene lost 14 bases, with 16 bases spanning the gap. The receptor was derived from a woman in her 30s with Graves' hyperthyroidism. The rearrangement joins TRBV19 to TRBJ1-6; no clear D. Sequencing was done on a sample of blood. The CDR3 DNA reads as TGTGCCAGTAGTTCCCGGACGGTAGCGGCCCTCCACTTT. Protein: CASSSRTVAALHF.